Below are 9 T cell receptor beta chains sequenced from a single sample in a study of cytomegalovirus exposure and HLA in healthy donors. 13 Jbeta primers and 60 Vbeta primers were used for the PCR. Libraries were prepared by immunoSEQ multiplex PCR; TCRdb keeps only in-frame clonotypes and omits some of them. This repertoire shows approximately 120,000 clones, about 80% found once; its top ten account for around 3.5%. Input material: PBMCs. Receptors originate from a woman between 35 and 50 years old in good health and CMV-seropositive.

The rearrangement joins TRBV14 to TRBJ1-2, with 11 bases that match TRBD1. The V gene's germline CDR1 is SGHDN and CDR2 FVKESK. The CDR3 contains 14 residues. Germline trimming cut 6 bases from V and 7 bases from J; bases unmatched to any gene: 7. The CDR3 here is CASRRGQGAVGYTF. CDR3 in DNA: TGTGCCAGCAGACGTGGACAGGGGGCAGTTGGCTACACCTTC. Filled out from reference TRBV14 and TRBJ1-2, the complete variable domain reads EAGVTQFPSHSVIEKGQTVTLRCDPISGHDNLYWYRRVMGKEIKFLLHFVKESKQDESGMPNNRFLAERTGGTYSTLKVQPAELEDSGVYFCASRRGQGAVGYTFGSGTRLTVV.

The CDR3 is CASYGGRSSYEQYF. The CDR3 DNA is TGTGCCAGCTATGGCGGGAGGAGCTCCTACGAGCAGTACTTC. The chain uses TRBV2 and TRBJ2-7, with 8 bases that match TRBD2. The germline V gene encodes CDR1 SNHLY and CDR2 FYNNEI. This CDR3 is built from 14 residues. The V segment lost 8 bases and the J segment 0 bases; nucleotides outside the gene matches: 6.

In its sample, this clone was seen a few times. The CDR3 region is CASSHTRYEQYF. In nucleotides, the CDR3 is TGTGCCAGCAGCCATACACGCTACGAGCAGTACTTC. This chain uses TRBV11-2 with TRBJ2-7; D unresolved. CDR1 is SGHAT, CDR2 FQNNGV, per germline. Trimming left V 5 bases short and J 3 bases short, with 8 bases between. The CDR3 length is 12 residues.

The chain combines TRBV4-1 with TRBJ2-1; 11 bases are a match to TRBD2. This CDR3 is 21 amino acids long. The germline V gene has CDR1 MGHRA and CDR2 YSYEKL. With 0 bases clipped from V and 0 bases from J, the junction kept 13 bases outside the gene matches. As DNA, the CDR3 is TGCGCCAGCAGCCAAGATCGGCTAGCGGGAGGCATACCGAGCTCCTACAATGAGCAGTTCTTC. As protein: CASSQDRLAGGIPSSYNEQFF.

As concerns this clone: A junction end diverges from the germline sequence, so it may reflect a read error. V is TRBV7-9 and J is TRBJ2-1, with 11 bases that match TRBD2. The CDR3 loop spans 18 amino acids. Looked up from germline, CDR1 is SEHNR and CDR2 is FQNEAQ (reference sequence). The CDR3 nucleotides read TGTTCCAGCAGCCATCCGGGACTAGCGGCTGGTTTTGAGTATGAGCAGTTCTTC. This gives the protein CSSSHPGLAAGFEYEQFF.

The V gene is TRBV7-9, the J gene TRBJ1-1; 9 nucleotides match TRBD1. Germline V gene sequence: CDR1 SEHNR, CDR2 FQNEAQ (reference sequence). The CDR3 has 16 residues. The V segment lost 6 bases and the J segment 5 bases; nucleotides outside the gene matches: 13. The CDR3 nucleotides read TGTGCCAGCAGACGAGGGACAGGGAGGGAGGAAACTGAAGCTTTCTTT. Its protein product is CASRRGTGREETEAFF. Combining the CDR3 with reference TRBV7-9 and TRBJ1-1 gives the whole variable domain DTGVSQNPRHKITKRGQNVTFRCDPISEHNRLYWYRQTLGQGPEFLTYFQNEAQLEKSRLLSDRFSAERPKGSFSTLEIQRTEQGDSAMYLCASRRGTGREETEAFFGQGTRLTVV.

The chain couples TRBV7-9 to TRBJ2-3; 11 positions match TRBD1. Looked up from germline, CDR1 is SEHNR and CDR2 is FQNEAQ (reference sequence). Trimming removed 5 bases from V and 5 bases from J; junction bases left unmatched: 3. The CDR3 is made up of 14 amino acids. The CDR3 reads CASSQGQGVDTQYF. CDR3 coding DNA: TGTGCCAGCAGCCAGGGACAGGGGGTAGATACGCAGTATTTT.

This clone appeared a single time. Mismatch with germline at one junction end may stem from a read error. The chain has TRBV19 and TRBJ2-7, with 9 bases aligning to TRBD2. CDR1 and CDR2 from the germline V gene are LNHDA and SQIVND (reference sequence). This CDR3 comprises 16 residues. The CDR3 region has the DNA TGTGCCAGTAGTATTATGGCTAGCGGGACCTCCGACGAGCAGTACTTC. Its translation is CASSIMASGTSDEQYF.

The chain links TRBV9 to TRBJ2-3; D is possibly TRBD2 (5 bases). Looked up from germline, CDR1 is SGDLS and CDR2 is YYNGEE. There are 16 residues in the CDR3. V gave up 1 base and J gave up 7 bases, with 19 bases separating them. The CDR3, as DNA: TGTGCCAGCAGCGTATCGTCTAGCCCCCCTCCTCATACGCAGTATTTT. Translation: CASSVSSSPPPHTQYF.